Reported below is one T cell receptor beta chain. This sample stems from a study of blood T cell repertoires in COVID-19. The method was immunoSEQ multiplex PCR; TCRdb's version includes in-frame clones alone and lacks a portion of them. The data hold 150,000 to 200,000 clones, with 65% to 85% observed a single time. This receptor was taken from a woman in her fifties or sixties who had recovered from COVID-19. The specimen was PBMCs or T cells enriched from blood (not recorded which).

For the CDR3, the DNA is TGTGCCAGCAGCTTAGGTATAGCGGGGGGGCCGGATACGCAGTATTTT. Amino acids: CASSLGIAGGPDTQYF. The rearrangement uses TRBV7-3 and TRBJ2-3; 11 positions agree with TRBD2. With V trimmed by 2 bases and J by 6 bases, 7 bases remained unmatched. The CDR3 totals 16 residues. The germline CDR1 and CDR2 sequences are SGHTA and FQGTGA.